The clone carrying this T cell receptor (beta chain) was found a few times. Its antigen is not identified. This specimen belongs to a study of pediatric ulcerative colitis. Study-wide findings and caveats: A couple of rectal clonotypes were found only in ulcerative colitis patients, all of them. Rectal repertoires separated controls, mild-moderate and acute severe colitis.

The rectum was sampled with one to two pinch biopsies at colonoscopy. CDR3 length: 13 amino acids. CDR1 is MDHEN, CDR2 SYDVKM, per germline. Trimming stripped 2 bases from V and 1 base from J, with 5 bases between. Samples were sequenced at Survey level, maximum 500,000 reads. TCRdb's copy holds only in-frame clones and misses some; the assay was immunoSEQ multiplex PCR. The table has tens of thousands of clones, about three quarters seen once; the top ten hold 0.65% to 0.95%. The sequence was obtained from a boy between 10 and 17 years old with moderate ulcerative colitis. Sequenced material: gut tissue. The chain has TRBV28 and TRBJ1-1, with D perhaps TRBD1 (5 bases). CDR3 region: CASSLQGNTEAFF. DNA for the CDR3: TGTGCCAGCAGTTTACAGGGGAACACTGAAGCTTTCTTT.